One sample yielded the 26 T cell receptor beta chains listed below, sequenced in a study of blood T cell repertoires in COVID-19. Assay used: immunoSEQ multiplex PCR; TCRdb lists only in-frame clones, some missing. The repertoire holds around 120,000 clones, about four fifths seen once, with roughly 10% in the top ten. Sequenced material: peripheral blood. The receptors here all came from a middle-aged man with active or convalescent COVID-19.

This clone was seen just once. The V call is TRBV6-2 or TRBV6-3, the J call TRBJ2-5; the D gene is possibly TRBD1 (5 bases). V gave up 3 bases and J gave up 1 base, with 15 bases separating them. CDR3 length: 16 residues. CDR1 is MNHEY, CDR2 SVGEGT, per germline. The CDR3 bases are TGTGCCAGCAGTTATAGTATATGGCAGGGCCAAGAGACCCAGTACTTC. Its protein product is CASSYSIWQGQETQYF.

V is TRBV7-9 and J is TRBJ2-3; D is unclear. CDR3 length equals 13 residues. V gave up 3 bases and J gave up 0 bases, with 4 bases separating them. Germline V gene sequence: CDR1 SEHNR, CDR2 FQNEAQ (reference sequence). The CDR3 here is CASSFQSTDTQYF. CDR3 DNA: TGTGCCAGCAGCTTTCAAAGCACAGATACGCAGTATTTT.

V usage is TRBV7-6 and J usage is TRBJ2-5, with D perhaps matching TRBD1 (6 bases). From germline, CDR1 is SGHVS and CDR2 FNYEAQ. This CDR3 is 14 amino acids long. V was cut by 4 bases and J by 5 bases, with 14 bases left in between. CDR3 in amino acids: CASSSSGHDETQYF. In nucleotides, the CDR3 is TGTGCCAGCAGCTCGTCGGGACACGATGAGACCCAGTACTTC. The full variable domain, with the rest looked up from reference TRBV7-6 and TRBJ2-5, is GAGVSQSPRYKVTKRGQDVALRCDPISGHVSLYWYRQALGQGPEFLTYFNYEAQQDKSGLPNDRFSAERPEGSISTLTIQRTEQRDSAMYRCASSSSGHDETQYFGPGTRLLVL.

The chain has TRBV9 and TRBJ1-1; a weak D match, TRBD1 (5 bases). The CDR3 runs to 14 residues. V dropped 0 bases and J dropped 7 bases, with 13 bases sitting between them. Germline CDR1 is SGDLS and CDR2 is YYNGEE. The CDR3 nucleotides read TGTGCCAGCAGCGTAGACGTCAACGGGGGTGAAGCTTTCTTT. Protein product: CASSVDVNGGEAFF.

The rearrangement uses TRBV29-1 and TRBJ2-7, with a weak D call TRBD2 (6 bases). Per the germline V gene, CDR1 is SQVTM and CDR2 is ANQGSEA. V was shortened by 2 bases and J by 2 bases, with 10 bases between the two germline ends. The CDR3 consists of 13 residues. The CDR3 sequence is CSVEIRETYEQYF. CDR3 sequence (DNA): TGCAGCGTTGAAATCCGGGAGACCTACGAGCAGTACTTC.

The CDR3 sequence: CSARVVTEAFF. CDR3 sequence (DNA): TGCAGTGCTAGAGTCGTAACTGAAGCTTTCTTT. The V call is TRBV20-1, the J call TRBJ1-1; D remains unclear. The V gene lost 1 base and the J gene lost 5 bases, with 5 bases spanning the gap. The germline gives CDR1 DFQATT, CDR2 SNEGSKA (reference sequence). The CDR3 contains 11 residues.

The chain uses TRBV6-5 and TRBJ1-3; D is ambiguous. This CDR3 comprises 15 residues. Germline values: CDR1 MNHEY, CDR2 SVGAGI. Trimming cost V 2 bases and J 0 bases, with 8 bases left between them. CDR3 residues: CASSYGGNSGNTIYF. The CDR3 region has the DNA TGTGCCAGCAGTTACGGAGGGAACTCTGGAAACACCATATATTTT.

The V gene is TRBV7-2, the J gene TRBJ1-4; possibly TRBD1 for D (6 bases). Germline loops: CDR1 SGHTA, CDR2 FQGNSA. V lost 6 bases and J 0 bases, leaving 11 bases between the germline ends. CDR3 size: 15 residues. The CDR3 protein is CASSFRQATNEKLFF. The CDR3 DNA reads TGTGCCAGCAGTTTCCGACAGGCAACTAATGAAAAACTGTTTTTT.

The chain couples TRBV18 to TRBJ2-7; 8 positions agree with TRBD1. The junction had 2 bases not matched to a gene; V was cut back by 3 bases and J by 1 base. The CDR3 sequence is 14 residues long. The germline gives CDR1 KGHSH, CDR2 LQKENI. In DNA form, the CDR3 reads TGTGCCAGCTCACCCGGGACAGGATCCTACGAGCAGTACTTC. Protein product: CASSPGTGSYEQYF.

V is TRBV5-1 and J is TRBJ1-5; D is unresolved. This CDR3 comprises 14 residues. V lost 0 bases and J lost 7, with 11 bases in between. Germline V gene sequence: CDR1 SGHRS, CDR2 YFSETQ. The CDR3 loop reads CASSLEGGQQPQHF. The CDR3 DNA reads TGCGCCAGCAGCTTGGAGGGAGGGCAGCAGCCCCAGCATTTT. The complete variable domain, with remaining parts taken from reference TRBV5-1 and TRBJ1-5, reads KAGVTQTPRYLIKTRGQQVTLSCSPISGHRSVSWYQQTPGQGLQFLFEYFSETQRNKGNFPGRFSGRQFSNSRSEMNVSTLELGDSALYLCASSLEGGQQPQHFGDGTRLSIL.

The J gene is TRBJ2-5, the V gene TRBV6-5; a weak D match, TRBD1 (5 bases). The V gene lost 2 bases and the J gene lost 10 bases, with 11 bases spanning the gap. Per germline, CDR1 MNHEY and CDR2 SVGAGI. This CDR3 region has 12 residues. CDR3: CASSYGPGNQYF. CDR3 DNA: TGTGCCAGCAGTTACGGGCCAGGGAACCAGTACTTC.

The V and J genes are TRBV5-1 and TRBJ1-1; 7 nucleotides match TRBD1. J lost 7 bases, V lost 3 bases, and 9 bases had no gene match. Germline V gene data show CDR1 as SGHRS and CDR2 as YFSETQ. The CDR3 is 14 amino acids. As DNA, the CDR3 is TGCGCCAGCAGCTACACGACAGGGAGTAATGAAGCTTTCTTT. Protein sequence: CASSYTTGSNEAFF.

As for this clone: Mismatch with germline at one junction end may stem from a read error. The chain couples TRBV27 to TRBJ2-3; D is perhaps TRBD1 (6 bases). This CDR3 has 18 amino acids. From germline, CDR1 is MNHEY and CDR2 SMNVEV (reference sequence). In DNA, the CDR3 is TGTGCCAGCAGTATATCTACAGCTTTACGGACAGGCACAGATACGCAGTATTTT. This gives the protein CASSISTALRTGTDTQYF.

The CDR3 bases are TGCGCCAGCAGTGAGAGGGGAACCTATGGCTACACCTTC. Its protein product is CASSERGTYGYTF. The rearrangement uses TRBV10-1 and TRBJ1-2, with D possibly TRBD1 on 5 matching bases. The CDR3 consists of 13 residues. Trimming shortened V by 2 bases and J by 4 bases, and 8 bases separated the two germline ends. Germline CDR1 and CDR2: WNHNN and SYGVQD (reference sequence).

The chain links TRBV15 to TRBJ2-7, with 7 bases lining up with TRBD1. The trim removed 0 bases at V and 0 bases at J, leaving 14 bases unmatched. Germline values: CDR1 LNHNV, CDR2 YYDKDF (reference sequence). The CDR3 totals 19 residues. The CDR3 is CATSRDRKRPTGSSYEQYF. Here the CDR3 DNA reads TGTGCCACCAGCAGAGATAGGAAGAGGCCGACAGGGAGCTCCTACGAGCAGTACTTC.

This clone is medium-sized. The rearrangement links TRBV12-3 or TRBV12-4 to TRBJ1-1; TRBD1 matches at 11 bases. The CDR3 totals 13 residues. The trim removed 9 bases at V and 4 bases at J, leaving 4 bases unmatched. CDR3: CASLDRGLTEAFF. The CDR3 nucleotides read TGTGCCAGTTTGGACAGGGGGCTCACTGAAGCTTTCTTT.

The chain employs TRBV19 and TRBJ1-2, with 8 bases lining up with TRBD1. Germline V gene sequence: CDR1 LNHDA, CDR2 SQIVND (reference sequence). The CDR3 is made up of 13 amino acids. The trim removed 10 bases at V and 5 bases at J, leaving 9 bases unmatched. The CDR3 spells CATRGTGVYGYTF. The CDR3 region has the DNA TGTGCCACTAGGGGGACAGGCGTATATGGCTACACCTTC.

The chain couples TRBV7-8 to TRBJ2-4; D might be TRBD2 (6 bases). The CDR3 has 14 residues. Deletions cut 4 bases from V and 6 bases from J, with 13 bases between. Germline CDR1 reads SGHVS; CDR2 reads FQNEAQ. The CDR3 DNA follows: TGTGCCAGCAGCTACACCGGGACTGCAAACATTCAGTACTTC. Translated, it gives CASSYTGTANIQYF.

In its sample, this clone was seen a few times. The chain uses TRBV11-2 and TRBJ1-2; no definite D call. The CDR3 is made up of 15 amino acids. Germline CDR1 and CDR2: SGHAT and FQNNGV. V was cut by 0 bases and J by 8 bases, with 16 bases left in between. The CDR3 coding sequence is TGTGCCAGCAGCTTAGATCAAACCCCCTTGGGCGGCTACACCTTC. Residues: CASSLDQTPLGGYTF.

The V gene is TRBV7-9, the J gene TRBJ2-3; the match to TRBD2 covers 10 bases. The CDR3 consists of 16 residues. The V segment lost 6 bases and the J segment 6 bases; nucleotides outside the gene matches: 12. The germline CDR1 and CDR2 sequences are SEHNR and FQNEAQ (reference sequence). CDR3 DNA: TGTGCCAGCAGGCCCGTTAGCGGGGGGCAAGCGGATACGCAGTATTTT. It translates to CASRPVSGGQADTQYF.

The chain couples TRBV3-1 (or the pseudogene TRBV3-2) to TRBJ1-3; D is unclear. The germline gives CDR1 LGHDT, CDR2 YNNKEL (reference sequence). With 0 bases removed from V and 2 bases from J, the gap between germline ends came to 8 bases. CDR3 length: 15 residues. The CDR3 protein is CASSQDLGAGNTIYF. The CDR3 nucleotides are TGTGCCAGCAGCCAAGATTTGGGAGCTGGAAACACCATATATTTT.

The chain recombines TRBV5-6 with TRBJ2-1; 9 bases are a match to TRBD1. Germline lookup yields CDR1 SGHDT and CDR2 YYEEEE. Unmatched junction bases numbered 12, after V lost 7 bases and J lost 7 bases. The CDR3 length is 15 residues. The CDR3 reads CASRRRDRAFNEQFF. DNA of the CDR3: TGTGCCAGCCGGCGGCGGGACAGGGCTTTTAATGAGCAGTTCTTC.

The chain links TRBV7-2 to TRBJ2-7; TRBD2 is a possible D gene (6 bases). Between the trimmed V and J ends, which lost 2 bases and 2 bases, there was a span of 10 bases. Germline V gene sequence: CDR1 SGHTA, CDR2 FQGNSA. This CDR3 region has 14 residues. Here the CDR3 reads CASSLRRETYEQYF. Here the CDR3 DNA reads TGTGCCAGCAGCTTACGGCGGGAAACCTACGAGCAGTACTTC. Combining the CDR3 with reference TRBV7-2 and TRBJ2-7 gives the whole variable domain GAGVSQSPSNKVTEKGKDVELRCDPISGHTALYWYRQSLGQGLEFLIYFQGNSAPDKSGLPSDRFSAERTGGSVSTLTIQRTQQEDSAVYLCASSLRRETYEQYFGPGTRLTVT.

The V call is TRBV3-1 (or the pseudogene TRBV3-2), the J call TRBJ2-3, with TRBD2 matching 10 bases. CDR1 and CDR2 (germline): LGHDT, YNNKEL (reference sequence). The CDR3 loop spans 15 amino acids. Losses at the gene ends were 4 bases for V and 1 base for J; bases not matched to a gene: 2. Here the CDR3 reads CASSLGLAGTDTQYF. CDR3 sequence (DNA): TGTGCCAGCAGCCTCGGACTAGCGGGCACAGATACGCAGTATTTT.

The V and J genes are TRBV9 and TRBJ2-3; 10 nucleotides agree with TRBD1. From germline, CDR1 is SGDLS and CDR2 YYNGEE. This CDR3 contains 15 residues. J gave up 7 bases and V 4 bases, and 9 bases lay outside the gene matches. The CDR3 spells CASSPTGDRGNTQYF. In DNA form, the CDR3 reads TGTGCCAGCAGCCCGACGGGGGACAGGGGAAATACGCAGTATTTT.

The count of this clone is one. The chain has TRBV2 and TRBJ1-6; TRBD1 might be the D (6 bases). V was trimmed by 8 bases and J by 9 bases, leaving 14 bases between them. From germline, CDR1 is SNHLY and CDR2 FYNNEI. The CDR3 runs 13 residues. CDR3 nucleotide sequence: TGTGCCAGCGGGTGGACAGAGGCTTCACCCCTCCACTTT. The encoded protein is CASGWTEASPLHF.